These 27 T cell receptor beta chains were all obtained from the same sample, sequenced in a study of vaccination effects on CD4 cells after COVID-19. Antigen-specific CD4+ T cells were expanded (with viral peptide pools) by the ViraFEST assay ahead of sequencing. Culture lasted about 10 days before CD4+ T cell isolation. Two-dose BNT162b2 or mRNA-1273 vaccination was given to participants. The table came from immunoSEQ multiplex PCR; TCRdb's copy has only in-frame clones and leaves some out. The sample holds about 59,000 clones, around 80% seen once. No antigen is known for these receptors. The sequencing here drew on CD4+ T cells from PBMCs cultured with HCoV-OC43 spike peptides, taken after COVID-19 vaccination. The subset was: HCoV-OC43 spike overlapping peptide pool stimulation. The origin of the receptors is a human donor who received a COVID-19 vaccine.

The genes are TRBV5-1 and TRBJ1-1; TRBD1 matches at 8 bases. The J segment lost 2 bases and the V segment lost 3 bases, leaving 6 bases of the junction unmatched. CDR1 and CDR2 from the germline V gene are SGHRS and YFSETQ. This CDR3 contains 15 residues. CDR3 bases: TGCGCCAGCAGCTCCATACAGGGGGAAAACACTGAAGCTTTCTTT. Protein: CASSSIQGENTEAFF.

The chain is built from TRBV18 and TRBJ2-1; D possibly corresponds to TRBD1 (5 bases). V shed 6 bases and J shed 3 bases, with 18 bases lying between them. The CDR3 length is 16 residues. Germline CDR1 KGHSH, CDR2 LQKENI. Written as DNA, the CDR3 is TGTGCCAGCTCTCGATCAGCCTTAGGGGTCTACAATGAGCAGTTCTTC. Translated, it gives CASSRSALGVYNEQFF.

The chain joins TRBV12-3 or TRBV12-4 to TRBJ2-3; D tentatively reads TRBD1 or TRBD2 (5 bases each). This CDR3 region has 12 residues. The ends were cut back, 6 bases at V and 11 bases at J, with 15 bases in the middle. The CDR3 loop is CASSRRDRGQYF. The CDR3 DNA reads TGTGCCAGCAGCCGCAGGGACCGGGGGCAGTATTTT.

The sample holds one count of this clone. The CDR3 loop reads CASSLARPRPGANVLTF. Here the CDR3 DNA reads TGTGCCAGCAGCTTAGCCCGACCCAGACCTGGGGCCAACGTCCTGACTTTC. This chain links TRBV7-2 with TRBJ2-6, with D unresolved. This CDR3 contains 17 residues. CDR1 and CDR2 (germline): SGHTA, FQGNSA. V was clipped by 0 bases and J by 2 bases, with 11 bases between them.

The chain employs TRBV11-1 and TRBJ1-1, with a tentative D call TRBD1 (6 bases). Trimming took 5 bases from V and 5 from J, leaving 12 bases between them. CDR3 length equals 13 residues. Per the germline V gene, CDR1 is SGHAT and CDR2 is FQDESV (reference sequence). CDR3 residues: CASSAHRETEAFF. The CDR3 DNA sequence: TGTGCCAGCAGCGCCCACAGGGAGACTGAAGCTTTCTTT.

The table lists this clone with a count of one. The gene calls are TRBV7-2 and TRBJ2-5; perhaps TRBD1 as D (6 bases). This CDR3 region has 14 residues. Germline V gene sequence: CDR1 SGHTA, CDR2 FQGNSA. The V end was cut by 1 base, the J end by 5 bases, with 11 bases between. The CDR3 nucleotides read TGTGCCAGCAGCTTAGGGGGGCCTTGGGAGACCCAGTACTTC. This translates into CASSLGGPWETQYF. Complete variable domain (other parts from reference TRBV7-2 and TRBJ2-5): GAGVSQSPSNKVTEKGKDVELRCDPISGHTALYWYRQSLGQGLEFLIYFQGNSAPDKSGLPSDRFSAERTGGSVSTLTIQRTQQEDSAVYLCASSLGGPWETQYFGPGTRLLVL.

The chain recombines TRBV20-1 with TRBJ2-3, with a weak D call TRBD2 (7 bases). The CDR3 extends over 14 amino acids. The V end lost 3 bases, the J end lost 0 bases, and 10 bases lay between the germline ends. Germline lookup yields CDR1 DFQATT and CDR2 SNEGSKA (reference sequence). The CDR3 DNA follows: TGCAGTGCTAGTAGGGGGGGAAGCACAGATACGCAGTATTTT. Protein sequence: CSASRGGSTDTQYF.

The chain carries TRBV29-1 and TRBJ1-1; 9 positions match TRBD1. The germline V gene encodes CDR1 SQVTM and CDR2 ANQGSEA. The CDR3 extends over 16 amino acids. Trimming cost V 7 bases and J 0 bases; bases outside gene matches: 12. CDR3 in DNA: TGCAGCGCGTACGGGACAGGGTGGCCCTTGAACACTGAAGCTTTCTTT. Translated, it gives CSAYGTGWPLNTEAFF.

The J gene is TRBJ2-1, the V gene TRBV3-1 (or the pseudogene TRBV3-2), with a tentative D call TRBD2 (6 bases). The CDR3 is 12 amino acids. Trimming removed 8 bases from V and 4 bases from J, with 9 bases in between. The germline V gene has CDR1 LGHDT and CDR2 YNNKEL (reference sequence). In DNA, the CDR3 is TGTGCCAGCGGGCGGGGTTACAATGAGCAGTTCTTC. This gives the protein CASGRGYNEQFF.

This clone was counted only a few times. V usage is TRBV19 and J usage is TRBJ2-2; 8 bases line up with TRBD2. Trimming cost V 6 bases and J 4 bases; bases outside gene matches: 4. The CDR3 runs to 14 residues. The germline V gene encodes CDR1 LNHDA and CDR2 SQIVND (reference sequence). The CDR3 DNA sequence: TGTGCCAGTAGCGGGGGGGCGGTCACCGGGGAGCTGTTTTTT. It translates to CASSGGAVTGELFF.

This chain uses TRBV18 with TRBJ1-2; the D is unclear. This CDR3 region has 13 residues. V was cut by 3 bases and J by 5 bases, with 10 bases left in between. Germline V CDR1 and CDR2: KGHSH, LQKENI. CDR3 sequence reads: CASSPGERYGYTF. DNA for the CDR3: TGTGCCAGCTCACCCGGGGAACGGTATGGCTACACCTTC. The complete variable domain, with remaining parts taken from reference TRBV18 and TRBJ1-2, reads NAGVMQNPRHLVRRRGQEARLRCSPMKGHSHVYWYRQLPEEGLKFMVYLQKENIIDESGMPKERFSAEFPKEGPSILRIQQVVRGDSAAYFCASSPGERYGYTFGSGTRLTVV.

This clone occurred once. The chain recombines TRBV10-1 with TRBJ2-3; 10 nucleotides agree with TRBD1. V lost 4 bases to trimming and J lost 2 bases; unmatched junction nucleotides: 12. The CDR3 loop spans 18 amino acids. Germline V gene sequence: CDR1 WNHNN, CDR2 SYGVQD (reference sequence). In nucleotides, the CDR3 is TGCGCCAGCAGTGGGTCCATCCGGGACAGGGGAAACACAGATACGCAGTATTTT. It encodes CASSGSIRDRGNTDTQYF.

This chain connects TRBV7-3 to TRBJ1-2; TRBD1 is a possible D gene (6 bases). V lost 1 base, J lost 0 bases, and 12 bases lay in between. CDR1 and CDR2 from the germline V gene are SGHTA and FQGTGA. There are 16 residues in the CDR3. Here the CDR3 DNA reads TGTGCCAGCAGCTTAATCGTGGGGGCCGCTAACTATGGCTACACCTTC. Amino acids: CASSLIVGAANYGYTF.

This clone showed up just once. The J gene is TRBJ2-7, the V gene TRBV5-8; maybe TRBD1 (6 bases). This CDR3 comprises 13 residues. V lost 4 bases, J lost 3 bases, and 11 bases lay in between. Germline lookup yields CDR1 SGHTS and CDR2 YDEGEE. Here the CDR3 DNA reads TGTGCCAGCAGCCTCACAGGGAACTACGAGCAGTACGTC. Protein: CASSLTGNYEQYV.

CDR3 protein: CATSEAGLQETQYF. The CDR3 region has the DNA TGTGCCACCAGTGAGGCAGGTCTACAAGAGACCCAGTACTTC. V gene TRBV24-1 combines with J gene TRBJ2-5; D not certain. Germline lookup yields CDR1 KGHDR and CDR2 SFDVKD. This CDR3 has 14 residues. Trimming cost V 4 bases and J 2 bases, with 10 bases left between them.

V is TRBV30 and J is TRBJ1-1; 11 bases are shared with TRBD1. V lost 4 bases, J lost 5 bases, and 9 bases stayed unmatched. This CDR3 is built from 15 residues. Germline CDR1 is GTSNPN and CDR2 is SVGIG (reference sequence). In nucleotides, the CDR3 is TGTGCCTGGAACATCGGGACAGGGGGGTGGACTGAAGCTTTCTTT. It specifies CAWNIGTGGWTEAFF.

The chain uses TRBV5-4 and TRBJ2-1, with a tentative D call TRBD2 (5 bases). Germline V gene data show CDR1 as SGHNT and CDR2 as YYREEE (reference sequence). V lost 4 bases, J lost 0 bases, and 11 bases lay in between. CDR3 length: 15 residues. CDR3 residues: CASSPDFSSYNEQFF. As DNA, the CDR3 is TGTGCCAGCAGCCCGGACTTTAGCTCCTACAATGAGCAGTTCTTC.

The chain couples TRBV5-1 to TRBJ2-6; D is unclear. Germline CDR1 SGHRS, CDR2 YFSETQ. CDR3 length: 17 amino acids. V shed 0 bases and J shed 0 bases, with 10 bases lying between them. The CDR3 nucleotides are TGCGCCAGCAGCTTGGGGGTCACTAACTCTGGGGCCAACGTCCTGACTTTC. Its protein is CASSLGVTNSGANVLTF.

The chain carries TRBV28 and TRBJ1-1, with D uncertain. V was cut by 6 bases and J by 3 bases, with 14 bases left in between. The length of the CDR3 is 14 residues. Per germline, CDR1 MDHEN and CDR2 SYDVKM. The CDR3 coding sequence is TGTGCCAGCAGCGCCCATCTAAGGGACACTGAAGCTTTCTTT. Translated: CASSAHLRDTEAFF.

The chain links TRBV23-1 to TRBJ1-5; 7 nucleotides match TRBD1. TRBV23-1 is known as an ORF, though its function is uncertain. The CDR3 has 17 residues. The ends lost 2 bases at V and 0 bases at J; junction bases unmatched: 7. The chain's CDR3 is CASSQKSGTDSNQPQHF. CDR3 nucleotides: TGCGCCAGCAGTCAAAAATCCGGGACAGATAGCAATCAGCCCCAGCATTTT.

The rearrangement joins TRBV6-5 to TRBJ2-3; D possibly corresponds to TRBD2 (5 bases). The CDR3 covers 14 residues. In germline, CDR1 is MNHEY, CDR2 SVGAGI. Between the trimmed V and J ends, which lost 2 bases and 4 bases, there was a span of 10 bases. CDR3 amino acids: CASSYGEPPDTQYF. In DNA form, the CDR3 reads TGTGCCAGCAGTTACGGGGAGCCTCCAGATACGCAGTATTTT.

This clone has a handful of counts. The V call is TRBV12-5, the J call TRBJ2-5; 8 bases map to TRBD1. With 4 bases clipped from V and 4 bases from J, the junction kept 14 bases outside the gene matches. Germline CDR1 reads LGHNT; CDR2 reads FRNRAP. This CDR3 contains 17 residues. CDR3 sequence: CASGSPSDRGGGETQYF. The CDR3 coding sequence is TGTGCTAGTGGTTCCCCGTCAGACAGGGGCGGAGGAGAGACCCAGTACTTC.

Written as DNA, the CDR3 is TGCGCCAGCCGTAGCGGGGCCGGGGCAGATACGCAGTATTTT. Amino acids: CASRSGAGADTQYF. The chain employs TRBV10-2 and TRBJ2-3, with 8 bases lining up with TRBD2. The germline gives CDR1 WSHSY, CDR2 SAAADI. V was pared by 8 bases and J by 4 bases, with 8 bases of the junction left unmatched. This CDR3 contains 14 residues.

The chain links TRBV6-5 to TRBJ1-6, with 10 bases identical to TRBD1. Germline V gene data show CDR1 as MNHEY and CDR2 as SVGAGI. Trimming removed 2 bases from V and 7 bases from J; junction bases left unmatched: 5. The CDR3 consists of 16 residues. CDR3 sequence (DNA): TGTGCCAGCAGTTACCTGGGACAGGGGAGCAATTCACCCCTCCACTTT. It specifies CASSYLGQGSNSPLHF.

The chain has TRBV21-1 and TRBJ2-7; TRBD1 is the table's D call, not checked against the DNA. TRBV21-1 is reported as a pseudogene. The length of the CDR3 is 15 residues. The CDR3 nucleotides are TGTGCCAGCAGCTCCCGGGACAGGGGGTTATGCGAGCAGTACGTC. Translation gives CASSSRDRGLCEQYV.

The chain is built from TRBV18 and TRBJ1-1; TRBD1 might be the D (6 bases). Trimming left V 3 bases short and J 4 bases short, with 18 bases between. CDR3 length: 16 amino acids. Per the germline V gene, CDR1 is KGHSH and CDR2 is LQKENI. The CDR3: CASSPQQLTTGTEAFF. In DNA, the CDR3 is TGTGCCAGCTCACCCCAGCAATTAACGACAGGCACTGAAGCTTTCTTT.

The CDR3, as DNA: TGTGCCAGCTCACCATTCCCCAATAGCAATCAGCCCCAGCATTTT. Translated, it gives CASSPFPNSNQPQHF. The chain is built from TRBV18 and TRBJ1-5; D is ambiguous. Germline V gene lookup returns CDR1 KGHSH and CDR2 LQKENI. V shed 2 bases and J shed 0 bases, with 8 bases lying between them. The CDR3 has 15 residues.